A single sample is the source of the 12 T cell receptor beta chains below, sequenced in a study of response to subunit inactivated influenza vaccine. TCRdb passed the RT-PCR reads through MiXCR, listing each CDR3 protein once. The sample lists roughly 180,000 distinct CDR3 sequences, about 10% occurring once. The specimen comprised non-naive T cells sorted from PBMCs, sampled on the day of vaccination. The receptor source for this set is a man aged 50-60 years who received an inactivated influenza vaccine.

This clonotype was recorded many times. This rearrangement joins TRBV10-2 to TRBJ1-6; D possibly corresponds to TRBD1 (5 bases). This CDR3 has 17 residues. The germline CDR1 and CDR2 sequences are WSHSY and SAAADI. V was shortened by 0 bases and J by 3 bases, with 12 bases between the two germline ends. The CDR3 region has the DNA TGCGCCAGCAGTGAGTCCCGGGGGGTGGACTATAATTCACCCCTCCACTTT. Amino acids: CASSESRGVDYNSPLHF.

The sample holds many counts of this clonotype. The V call is TRBV11-2, the J call TRBJ2-1; unclear D gene. V lost 2 bases and J 4 bases, leaving 6 bases between the germline ends. Germline CDR1 reads SGHAT; CDR2 reads FQNNGV. The CDR3 contains 13 residues. The CDR3 reads CASSLNSYNEQFF. CDR3 DNA sequence: TGTGCCAGCAGCTTAAACAGTTACAATGAGCAGTTCTTC.

This clonotype has ten or more counts. This sequence joins TRBV10-3 and TRBJ2-1; D not resolved. The V end lost 3 bases, the J end lost 12 bases, and 9 bases lay between the germline ends. Germline V gene lookup returns CDR1 ENHRY and CDR2 SYGVKD. The CDR3 has 11 residues. CDR3 in DNA: TGTGCCATCAGTGATCTCACGGTGCAGTTCTTC. Amino acids: CAISDLTVQFF.

This clonotype has a handful of counts. CDR3 in amino acids: CSVEEQGLGGYTF. The CDR3 coding sequence is TGCAGCGTTGAAGAACAGGGCCTCGGTGGCTACACCTTC. The chain is built from TRBV29-1 and TRBJ1-2; D possibly corresponds to TRBD1 (6 bases). V gave up 0 bases and J gave up 7 bases, with 12 bases separating them. Germline V gene data show CDR1 as SQVTM and CDR2 as ANQGSEA. The CDR3 sequence is 13 residues long. Using reference TRBV29-1 and TRBJ1-2 for the parts outside the CDR3, the full variable domain is SAVISQKPSRDICQRGTSLTIQCQVDSQVTMMFWYRQQPGQSLTLIATANQGSEATYESGFVIDKFPISRPNLTFSTLTVSNMSPEDSSIYLCSVEEQGLGGYTFGSGTRLTVV.

The rearrangement uses TRBV7-9 and TRBJ2-5; D may match TRBD1 or TRBD2 (5 bases each). Germline V CDR1 and CDR2: SEHNR, FQNEAQ (reference sequence). V lost 5 bases and J 5 bases, leaving 21 bases between the germline ends. CDR3 length: 16 amino acids. CDR3 DNA sequence: TGTGCCAGCAGCCCACACGTGATGGGGGAACGGGAGACCCAGTACTTC. Translated, it gives CASSPHVMGERETQYF.

Within the sample, this clonotype is medium-sized. The V and J genes are TRBV5-1 and TRBJ2-3; D uncertain. Germline assignment: CDR1 SGHRS and CDR2 YFSETQ. This CDR3 spans 14 amino acids. V lost 3 bases, J lost 5 bases, and 13 bases lay in between. DNA of the CDR3: TGCGCCAGCAGCTCTACAAGACCTCAAGATACGCAGTATTTT. It specifies CASSSTRPQDTQYF.

The table lists this clonotype with a few counts. This chain joins TRBV6-2 or TRBV6-3 and TRBJ2-7; 9 bases map to TRBD1. Trimming at V came to 6 bases and at J to 2 bases, leaving 5 bases not matched to a gene. This CDR3 contains 14 residues. Germline CDR1 is MNHEY and CDR2 is SVGEGT. In nucleotides, the CDR3 is TGTGCCAGCAGAGAACAGGGGGCTACCTACGAGCAGTACTTC. The encoded protein is CASREQGATYEQYF.

This clonotype came up a few times. J is TRBJ2-5 and V is TRBV20-1; 10 positions match TRBD2. V dropped 3 bases and J dropped 7; count of bases not matched to a gene: 14. Germline assignment: CDR1 DFQATT and CDR2 SNEGSKA (reference sequence). The CDR3 loop spans 16 amino acids. The CDR3 sequence: CSASSLAGANRPTQYF. The DNA for the CDR3 is TGCAGTGCTAGTTCTCTAGCGGGGGCCAACCGTCCGACCCAGTACTTC.

This chain connects TRBV12-3 or TRBV12-4 to TRBJ1-6, with 9 bases identical to TRBD1. This CDR3 spans 14 amino acids. V trimming: 5 bases; J trimming: 10 bases; junction bases outside the gene matches: 6. DNA of the CDR3: TGTGCCAGCAGTAAAACAGGGGGCAGCTCACCCCTCCACTTT. Translating it yields CASSKTGGSSPLHF.

This chain uses TRBV7-9 with TRBJ2-2; TRBD2 is a possible D gene (6 bases). Trimming pared 5 bases from V and 6 bases from J, leaving 16 bases between. CDR3 length: 15 residues. CDR1 and CDR2 (germline): SEHNR, FQNEAQ (reference sequence). CDR3 sequence (DNA): TGTGCCAGCAGCGCGACGCGGGGCGGGTCCGGGGAGCTGTTTTTT. Residues: CASSATRGGSGELFF.

The chain links TRBV4-2 to TRBJ1-4, with D unresolved. The V end was cut by 4 bases, the J end by 8 bases, with 17 bases between. Germline assignment: CDR1 LGHNA and CDR2 YNFKEQ. The CDR3 totals 15 residues. The CDR3 protein is CASSRSTAPGEKLFF. DNA for the CDR3: TGTGCCAGCAGCCGTTCAACGGCCCCGGGCGAAAAACTGTTTTTT.

This clonotype came up many times. V usage is TRBV29-1 and J usage is TRBJ1-6; D is uncertain. Per germline, CDR1 SQVTM and CDR2 ANQGSEA. CDR3 length equals 14 residues. V was cut by 5 bases and J by 8 bases, with 16 bases left in between. The CDR3 nucleotides read TGCAGCGTTAAAGTAGAGGGCCCGGATTCACCCCTCCACTTT. It encodes CSVKVEGPDSPLHF.